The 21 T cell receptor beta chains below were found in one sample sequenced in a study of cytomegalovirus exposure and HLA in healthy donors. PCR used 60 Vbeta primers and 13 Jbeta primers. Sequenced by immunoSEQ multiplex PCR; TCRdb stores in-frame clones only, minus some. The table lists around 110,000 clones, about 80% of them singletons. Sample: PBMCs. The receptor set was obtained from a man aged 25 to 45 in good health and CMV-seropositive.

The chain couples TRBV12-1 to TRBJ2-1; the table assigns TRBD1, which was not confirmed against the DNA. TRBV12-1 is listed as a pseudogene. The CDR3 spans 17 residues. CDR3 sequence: CASSFGHRARGLNEQFF. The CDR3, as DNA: TGTGCCAGCAGCTTTGGCCATCGGGCCAGGGGGCTTAATGAGCAGTTCTTC.

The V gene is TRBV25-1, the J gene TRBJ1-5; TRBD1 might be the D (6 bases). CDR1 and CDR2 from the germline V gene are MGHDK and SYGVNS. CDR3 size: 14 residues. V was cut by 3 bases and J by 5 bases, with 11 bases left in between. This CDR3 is CASSEDSTYQPQHF. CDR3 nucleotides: TGTGCCAGCAGTGAGGACAGCACCTATCAGCCCCAGCATTTT.

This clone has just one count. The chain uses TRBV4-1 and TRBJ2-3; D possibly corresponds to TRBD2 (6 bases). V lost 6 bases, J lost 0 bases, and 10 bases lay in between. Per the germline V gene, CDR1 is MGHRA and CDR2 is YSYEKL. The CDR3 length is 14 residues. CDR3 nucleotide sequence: TGCGCCAGCAGTGGGCGGGACAGCACAGATACGCAGTATTTT. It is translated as CASSGRDSTDTQYF.

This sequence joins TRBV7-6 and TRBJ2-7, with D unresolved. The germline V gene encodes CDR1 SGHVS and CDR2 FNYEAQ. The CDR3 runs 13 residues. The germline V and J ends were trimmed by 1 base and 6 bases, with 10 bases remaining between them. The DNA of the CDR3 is TGTGCCAGCAGCTTAGGCCGAACTATCGAGCAGTACTTC. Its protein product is CASSLGRTIEQYF.

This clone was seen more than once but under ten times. CDR3 sequence: CASSLVGRPRETQYF. CDR3 nucleotides: TGTGCCAGCAGCTTAGTGGGGCGACCACGCGAGACCCAGTACTTC. This chain uses TRBV7-2 with TRBJ2-5, with D possibly TRBD1 on 5 matching bases. V dropped 1 base and J dropped 5 bases, with 14 bases sitting between them. Germline lookup yields CDR1 SGHTA and CDR2 FQGNSA. This CDR3 region has 15 residues.

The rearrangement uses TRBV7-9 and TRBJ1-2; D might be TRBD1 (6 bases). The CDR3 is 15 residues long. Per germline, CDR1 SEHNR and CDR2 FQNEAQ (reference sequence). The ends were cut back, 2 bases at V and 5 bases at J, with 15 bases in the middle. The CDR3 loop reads CASSLTGSARYGYTF. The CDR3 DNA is TGTGCCAGCAGCTTAACAGGGTCCGCTCGATATGGCTACACCTTC.

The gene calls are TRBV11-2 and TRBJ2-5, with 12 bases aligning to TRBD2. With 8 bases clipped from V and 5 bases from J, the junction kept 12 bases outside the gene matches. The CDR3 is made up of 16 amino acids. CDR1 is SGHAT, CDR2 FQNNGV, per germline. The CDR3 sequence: CASLGLAGRPGETQYF. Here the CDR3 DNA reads TGTGCCAGCTTGGGACTAGCGGGCCGGCCAGGGGAGACCCAGTACTTC.

The CDR3 coding sequence is TGTGCCAGCAGCGAGATTTGGGGGGGCCGCTACGAGCAGTACTTC. Translation: CASSEIWGGRYEQYF. This chain joins TRBV4-2 and TRBJ2-7; D perhaps matches TRBD2 (7 bases). The V end was cut by 5 bases, the J end by 3 bases, with 17 bases between. The CDR3 totals 15 residues. CDR1 and CDR2 from the germline V gene are LGHNA and YNFKEQ.

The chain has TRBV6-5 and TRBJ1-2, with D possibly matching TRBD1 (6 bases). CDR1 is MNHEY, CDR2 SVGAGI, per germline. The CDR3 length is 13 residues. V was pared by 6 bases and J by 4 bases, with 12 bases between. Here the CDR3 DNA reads TGTGCCAGCAGGATACAGGGCAGCTATGGCTACACCTTC. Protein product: CASRIQGSYGYTF.

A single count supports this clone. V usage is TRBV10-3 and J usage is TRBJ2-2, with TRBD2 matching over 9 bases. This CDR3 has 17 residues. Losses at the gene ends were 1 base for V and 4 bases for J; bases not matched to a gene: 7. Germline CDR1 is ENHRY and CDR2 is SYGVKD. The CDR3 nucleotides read TGTGCCATCAGTGAGTGGAAGCGGGAGGCGGGCACCGGGGAGCTGTTTTTT. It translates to CAISEWKREAGTGELFF.

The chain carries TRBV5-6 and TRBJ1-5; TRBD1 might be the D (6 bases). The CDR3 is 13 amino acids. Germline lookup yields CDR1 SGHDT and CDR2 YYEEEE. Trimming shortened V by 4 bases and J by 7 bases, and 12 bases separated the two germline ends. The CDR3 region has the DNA TGTGCCAGCAGCGTACAGGGTCTCCAGCCCCAGCATTTT. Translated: CASSVQGLQPQHF.

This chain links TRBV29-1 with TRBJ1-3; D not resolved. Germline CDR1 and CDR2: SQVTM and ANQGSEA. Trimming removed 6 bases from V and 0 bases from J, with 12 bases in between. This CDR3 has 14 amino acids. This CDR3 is CSVMDFSSGNTIYF. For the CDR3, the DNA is TGCAGCGTCATGGACTTCAGCTCTGGAAACACCATATATTTT.

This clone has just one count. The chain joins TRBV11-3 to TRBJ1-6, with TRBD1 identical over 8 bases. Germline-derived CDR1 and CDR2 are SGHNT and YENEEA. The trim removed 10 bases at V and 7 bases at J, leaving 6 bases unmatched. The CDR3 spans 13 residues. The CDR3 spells CATGQGRNSPLHF. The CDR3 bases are TGTGCCACCGGACAGGGACGAAATTCACCCCTCCACTTT.

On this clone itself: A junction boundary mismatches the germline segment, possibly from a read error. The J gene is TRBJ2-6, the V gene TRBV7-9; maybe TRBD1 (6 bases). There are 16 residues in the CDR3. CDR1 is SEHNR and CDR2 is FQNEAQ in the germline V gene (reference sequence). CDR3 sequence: CSSSLQGSAGANVLTF. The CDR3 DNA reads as TGTTCCAGCAGCCTACAGGGTTCCGCTGGGGCCAACGTCCTGACTTTC.

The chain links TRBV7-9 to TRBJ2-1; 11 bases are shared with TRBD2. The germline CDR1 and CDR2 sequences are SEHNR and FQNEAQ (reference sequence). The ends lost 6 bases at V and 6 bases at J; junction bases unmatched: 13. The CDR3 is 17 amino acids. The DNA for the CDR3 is TGTGCCAGCAGAAGTACTAGCGGGAGTTATGGAGGCAATGAGCAGTTCTTC. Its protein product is CASRSTSGSYGGNEQFF.

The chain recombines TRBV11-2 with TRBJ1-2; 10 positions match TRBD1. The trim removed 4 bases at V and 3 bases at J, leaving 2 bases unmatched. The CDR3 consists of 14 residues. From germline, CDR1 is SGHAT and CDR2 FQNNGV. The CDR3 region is CASSWGTGDYGYTF. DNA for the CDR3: TGTGCCAGCAGCTGGGGGACAGGGGACTATGGCTACACCTTC. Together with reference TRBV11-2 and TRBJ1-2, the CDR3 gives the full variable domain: EAGVAQSPRYKIIEKRQSVAFWCNPISGHATLYWYQQILGQGPKLLIQFQNNGVVDDSQLPKDRFSAERLKGVDSTLKIQPAKLEDSAVYLCASSWGTGDYGYTFGSGTRLTVV.

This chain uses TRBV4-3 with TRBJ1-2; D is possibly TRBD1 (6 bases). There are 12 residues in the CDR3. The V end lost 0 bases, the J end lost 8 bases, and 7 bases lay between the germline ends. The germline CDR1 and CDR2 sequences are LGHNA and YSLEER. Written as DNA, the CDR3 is TGCGCCAGCAGCCAAGAAGACAGGGGCTACACCTTC. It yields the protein CASSQEDRGYTF.

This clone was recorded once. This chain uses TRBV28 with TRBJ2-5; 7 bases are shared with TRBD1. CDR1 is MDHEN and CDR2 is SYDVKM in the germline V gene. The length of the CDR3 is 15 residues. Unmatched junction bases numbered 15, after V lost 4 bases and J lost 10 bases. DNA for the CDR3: TGTGCCAGCAGTTACCCGAGGACAGGAGGTACGAGCCAGTACTTC. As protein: CASSYPRTGGTSQYF.

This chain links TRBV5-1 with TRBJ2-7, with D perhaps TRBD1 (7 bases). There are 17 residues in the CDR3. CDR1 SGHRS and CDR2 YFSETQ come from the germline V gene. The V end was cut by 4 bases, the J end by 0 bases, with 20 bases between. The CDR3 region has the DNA TGCGCCAGCAGCACCCGGGACAGCGGGTTACACTCCTACGAGCAGTACTTC. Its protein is CASSTRDSGLHSYEQYF.

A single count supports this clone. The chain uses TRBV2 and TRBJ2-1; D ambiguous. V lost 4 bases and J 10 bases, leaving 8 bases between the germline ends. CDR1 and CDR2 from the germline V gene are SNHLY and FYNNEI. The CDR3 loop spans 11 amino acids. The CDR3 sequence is CASSGAAEQFF. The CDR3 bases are TGTGCCAGCAGTGGCGCCGCCGAGCAGTTCTTC.

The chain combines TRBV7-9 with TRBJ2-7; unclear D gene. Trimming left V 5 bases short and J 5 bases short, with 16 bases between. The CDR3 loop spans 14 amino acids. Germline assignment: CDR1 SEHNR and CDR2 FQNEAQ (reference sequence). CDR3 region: CASSVGHSPNEQYF. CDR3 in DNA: TGTGCCAGCAGCGTAGGGCATTCCCCCAACGAGCAGTACTTC.